This TCR beta chain stems from a study of cytomegalovirus exposure and HLA in healthy donors. Regarding the study as a whole: According to an earlier analysis, most TCR beta V segments yielded productive rearrangements about 90% or about 30% of the time. Investigators reported fewer than 200 TCR beta chains as tied to cytomegalovirus. In a later analysis, at a false discovery rate of 0.05, 15,000 to 20,000 TCR beta sequences matched HLA alleles.

The CDR3 runs to 13 residues. CDR1 and CDR2 (germline): MNHEY, SMNVEV (reference sequence). V lost 5 bases, J lost 6 bases, and 5 bases stayed unmatched. Points on this clone: Its antigen is unidentified.

Use of 60 Vbeta and 13 Jbeta primers characterized the PCR. In the study's own analysis: Later work found 74 million or so unique TCR beta chains, with some 11 million shared. Generated by immunoSEQ multiplex PCR, the TCRdb table keeps only in-frame clones and is missing some. The DNA was the basis for D and trimming; V, J and clone size are from that table. Altogether about 220,000 clones are present, 80% to 85% being singletons, with the ten largest covering roughly 0.7%. Sequences were obtained from PBMCs. The chain links TRBV27 to TRBJ2-3; 7 bases match TRBD2. The sequence came from a boy aged 2-9 years in good health and CMV-seronegative. The DNA for the CDR3 is TGTGCCAGCAGTGTTGCGGGAGTTGATACGCAGTATTTT. It specifies CASSVAGVDTQYF.